This entry features one T cell receptor (beta chain) sequence. The CDR3 runs to 14 residues. Germline V gene lookup returns CDR1 SNHLY and CDR2 FYNNEI. V shed 8 bases and J 2 bases; nucleotides not matched to a gene: 4. The data derive from a study of blood T cell repertoires in COVID-19. Original processing methods: Amplification of reference gene primers was used by the study to estimate nucleated cell counts. Produced via immunoSEQ multiplex PCR; TCRdb's table is partial and in-frame only. The V and J calls and the clone size are those of that table, but D and trimming were determined from the DNA. The repertoire includes roughly 250,000 clones, 80% to 85% of them detected once, and more than 15% sits in the top ten. Patients of the Seattle cohort, enrolled during active infection, were followed longitudinally.

This clonotype was obtained from a person aged 65 to 85 with COVID-19, enrolled during active disease. Sequencing was done on a sample of peripheral blood. The chain is built from TRBV2 and TRBJ2-3; 10 positions match TRBD2. CDR3 in amino acids: CASGSGGITDTQYF. The CDR3 DNA sequence: TGTGCCAGCGGTAGCGGGGGGATCACAGATACGCAGTATTTT.